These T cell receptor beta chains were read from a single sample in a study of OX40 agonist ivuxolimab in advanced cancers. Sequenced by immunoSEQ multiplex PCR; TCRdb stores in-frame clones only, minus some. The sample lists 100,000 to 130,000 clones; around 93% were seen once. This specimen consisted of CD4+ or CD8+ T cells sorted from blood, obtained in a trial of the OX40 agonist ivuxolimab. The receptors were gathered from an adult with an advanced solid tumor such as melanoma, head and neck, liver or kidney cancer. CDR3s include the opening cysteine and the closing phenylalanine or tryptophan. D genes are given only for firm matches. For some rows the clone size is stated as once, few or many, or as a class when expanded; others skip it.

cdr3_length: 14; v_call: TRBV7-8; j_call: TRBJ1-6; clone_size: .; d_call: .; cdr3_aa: CASSFRGYNSPLHF; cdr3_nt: TGTGCCAGCAGCTTCCGGGGATATAATTCACCCCTCCACTTT
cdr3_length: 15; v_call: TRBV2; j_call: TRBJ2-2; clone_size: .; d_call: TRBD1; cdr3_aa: CASSPDRVVSGELFF; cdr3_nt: TGTGCCAGCAGCCCGGACAGGGTAGTTTCCGGGGAGCTGTTTTTT
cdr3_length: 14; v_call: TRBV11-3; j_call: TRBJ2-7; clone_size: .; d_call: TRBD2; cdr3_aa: CASSSSGSSYEQYF; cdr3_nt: TGTGCCAGCAGCTCTAGCGGGAGCTCCTACGAGCAGTACTTC
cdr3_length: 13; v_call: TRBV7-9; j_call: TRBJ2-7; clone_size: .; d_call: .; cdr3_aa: CASNLPPGREQYF; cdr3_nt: TGTGCCAGCAACCTACCTCCGGGGAGGGAGCAGTACTTC
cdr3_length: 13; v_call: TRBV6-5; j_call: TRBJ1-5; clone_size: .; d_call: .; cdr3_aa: CASSYGGHQPQHF; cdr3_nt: TGTGCCAGCAGTTACGGTGGGCATCAGCCCCAGCATTTT
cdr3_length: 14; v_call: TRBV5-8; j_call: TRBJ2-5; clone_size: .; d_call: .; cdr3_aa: CASSLGFTGETQYF; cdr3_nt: TGTGCCAGCAGCTTGGGTTTCACGGGGGAGACCCAGTACTTC
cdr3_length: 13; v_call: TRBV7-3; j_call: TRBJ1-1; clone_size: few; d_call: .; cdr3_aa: CASSPRLNTEAFF; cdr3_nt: TGTGCCAGCAGCCCCCGGTTGAACACTGAAGCTTTCTTT
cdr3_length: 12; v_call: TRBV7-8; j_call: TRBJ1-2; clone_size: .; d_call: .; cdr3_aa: CASSFEDYGYTF; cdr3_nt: TGTGCCAGCAGCTTCGAGGACTATGGCTACACCTTC
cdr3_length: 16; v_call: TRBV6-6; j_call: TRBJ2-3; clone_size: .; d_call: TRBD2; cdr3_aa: CASSSRGGASTDTQYF; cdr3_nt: TGTGCCAGCAGTTCCCGGGGGGGTGCTAGCACAGATACGCAGTATTTT
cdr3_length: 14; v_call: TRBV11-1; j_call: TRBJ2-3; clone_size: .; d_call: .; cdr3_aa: CASSLQGFTDTQYF; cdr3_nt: TGTGCCAGCAGCCTACAGGGTTTCACAGATACGCAGTATTTT
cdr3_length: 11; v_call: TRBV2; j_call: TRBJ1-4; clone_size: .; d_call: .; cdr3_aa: CASSTNEKLFF; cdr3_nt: TGTGCCAGCAGTACAAATGAAAAACTGTTTTTT
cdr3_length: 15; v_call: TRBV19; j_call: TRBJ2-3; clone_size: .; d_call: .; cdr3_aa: CASSIGGPSTDTQYF; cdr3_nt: TGTGCCAGTAGTATAGGCGGGCCAAGCACAGATACGCAGTATTTT
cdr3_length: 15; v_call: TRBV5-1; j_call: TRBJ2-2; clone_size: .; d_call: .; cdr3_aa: CASSGRLGNTGELFF; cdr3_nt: TGCGCCAGCAGCGGGAGGCTAGGTAACACCGGGGAGCTGTTTTTT
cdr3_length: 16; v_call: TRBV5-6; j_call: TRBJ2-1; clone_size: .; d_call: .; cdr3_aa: CASSLVSGPSNNEQFF; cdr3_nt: TGTGCCAGCAGCTTGGTAAGCGGTCCTTCAAACAATGAGCAGTTCTTC
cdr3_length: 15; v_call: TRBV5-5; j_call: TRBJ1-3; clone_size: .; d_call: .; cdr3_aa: CASSLGGDGRNTIYF; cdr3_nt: TGTGCCAGCAGCTTGGGAGGGGATGGACGAAACACCATATATTTT
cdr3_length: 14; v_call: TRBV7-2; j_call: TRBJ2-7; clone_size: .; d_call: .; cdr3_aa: CASSSSTGNYEQYF; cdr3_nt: TGTGCCAGCAGCTCGTCGACGGGAAACTACGAGCAGTACTTC
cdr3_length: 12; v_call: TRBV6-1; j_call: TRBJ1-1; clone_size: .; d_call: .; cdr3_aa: CASSEINTEAFF; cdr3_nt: TGTGCCAGCAGTGAAATAAACACTGAAGCTTTCTTT
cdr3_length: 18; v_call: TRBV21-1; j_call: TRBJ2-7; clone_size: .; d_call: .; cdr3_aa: CASSKRRERGPGWGEQYF; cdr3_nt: TGTGCCAGCAGCAAACGGCGAGAGAGGGGCCCAGGCTGGGGAGAGCAGTACTTC
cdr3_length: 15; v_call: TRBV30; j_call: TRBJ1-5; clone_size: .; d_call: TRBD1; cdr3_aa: CAWNPRDRLNQPQHF; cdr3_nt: TGTGCCTGGAACCCCCGGGACAGACTTAATCAGCCCCAGCATTTT
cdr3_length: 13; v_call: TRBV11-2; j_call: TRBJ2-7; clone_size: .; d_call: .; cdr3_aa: CASSLRDTYEQYF; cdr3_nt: TGTGCCAGCAGCTTACGGGACACCTACGAGCAGTACTTC
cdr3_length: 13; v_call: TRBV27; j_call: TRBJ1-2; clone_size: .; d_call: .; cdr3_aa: CASSVQGGYGYTF; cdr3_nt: TGTGCCAGCAGCGTTCAGGGAGGCTATGGCTACACCTTC
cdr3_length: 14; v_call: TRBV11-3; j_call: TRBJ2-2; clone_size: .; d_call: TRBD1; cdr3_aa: CASRPGTGTGELFF; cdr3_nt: TGTGCCAGCAGGCCCGGGACAGGTACCGGGGAGCTGTTTTTT
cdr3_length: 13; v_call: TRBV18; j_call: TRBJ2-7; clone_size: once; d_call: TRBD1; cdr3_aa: CASTGTGGYEQYF; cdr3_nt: TGTGCCAGCACCGGGACAGGGGGTTACGAGCAGTACTTC
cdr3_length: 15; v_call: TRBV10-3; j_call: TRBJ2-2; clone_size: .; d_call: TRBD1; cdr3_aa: CAISAGTGGTGELFF; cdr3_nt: TGTGCCATCAGTGCAGGGACAGGGGGCACCGGGGAGCTGTTTTTT
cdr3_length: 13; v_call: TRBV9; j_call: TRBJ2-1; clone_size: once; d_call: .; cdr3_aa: CASSVAAFNEQFF; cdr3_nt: TGTGCCAGCAGCGTAGCAGCCTTCAATGAGCAGTTCTTC
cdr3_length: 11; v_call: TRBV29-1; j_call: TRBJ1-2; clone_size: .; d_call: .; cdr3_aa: CSVEDNYGYTF; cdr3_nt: TGCAGCGTTGAAGATAACTATGGCTACACCTTC
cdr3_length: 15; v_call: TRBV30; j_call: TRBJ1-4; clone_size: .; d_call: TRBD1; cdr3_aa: CAWSVQGGQGGKLFF; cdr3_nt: TGTGCCTGGAGTGTACAGGGGGGACAGGGTGGGAAACTGTTTTTT
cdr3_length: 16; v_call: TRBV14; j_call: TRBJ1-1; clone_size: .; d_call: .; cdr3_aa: CASSQGSLMMNTEAFF; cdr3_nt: TGTGCCAGCAGCCAAGGGTCACTAATGATGAACACTGAAGCTTTCTTT
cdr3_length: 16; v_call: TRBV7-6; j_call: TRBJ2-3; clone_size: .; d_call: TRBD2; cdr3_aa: CASSLVGGAFKGTQYF; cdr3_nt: TGTGCCAGCAGCTTAGTCGGGGGGGCCTTCAAAGGTACGCAGTATTTT
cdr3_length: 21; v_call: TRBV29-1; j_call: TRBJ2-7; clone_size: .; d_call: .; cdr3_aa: CSVFLGQGPSPAPTPSYEQYF; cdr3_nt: TGCAGCGTCTTTTTGGGCCAGGGTCCCTCTCCTGCGCCAACGCCGTCCTACGAGCAGTACTTC
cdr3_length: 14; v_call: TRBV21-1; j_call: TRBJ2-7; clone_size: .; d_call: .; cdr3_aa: CASSKGTRGGEQYF; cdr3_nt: TGTGCCAGCAGCAAAGGGACTAGAGGTGGGGAGCAGTACTTC
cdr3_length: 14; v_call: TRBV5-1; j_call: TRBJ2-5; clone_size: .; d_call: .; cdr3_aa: CASSLKAGTETQYF; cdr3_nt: TGCGCCAGCAGCTTGAAGGCAGGGACGGAGACCCAGTACTTC
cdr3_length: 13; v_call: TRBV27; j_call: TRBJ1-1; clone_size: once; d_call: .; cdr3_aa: CASSSQENTEAFF; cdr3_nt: TGTGCCAGCAGTTCACAGGAGAATACTGAAGCTTTCTTT
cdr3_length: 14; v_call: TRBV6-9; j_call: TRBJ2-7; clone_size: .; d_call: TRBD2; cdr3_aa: CASSYRREVYEQYF; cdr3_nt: TGTGCCAGCAGTTACAGGCGGGAGGTCTACGAGCAGTACTTC
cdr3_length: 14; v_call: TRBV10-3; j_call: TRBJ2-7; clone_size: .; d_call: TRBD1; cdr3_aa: CAISAGTGSYEQYF; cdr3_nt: TGTGCCATCAGTGCCGGGACAGGCTCCTACGAGCAGTACTTC
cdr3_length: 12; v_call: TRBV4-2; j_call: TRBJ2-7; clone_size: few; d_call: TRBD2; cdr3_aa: CASSQEGEGQYF; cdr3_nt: TGTGCCAGCAGCCAAGAAGGGGAGGGGCAGTACTTC
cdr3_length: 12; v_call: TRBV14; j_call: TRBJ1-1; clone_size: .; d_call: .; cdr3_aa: CASSQGGTEAFF; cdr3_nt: TGTGCCAGCAGCCAAGGAGGCACTGAAGCTTTCTTT
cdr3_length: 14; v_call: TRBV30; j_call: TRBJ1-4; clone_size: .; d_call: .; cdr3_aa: CAWGNGGRSEKLFF; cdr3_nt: TGTGCCTGGGGCAATGGGGGGCGAAGTGAAAAACTGTTTTTT
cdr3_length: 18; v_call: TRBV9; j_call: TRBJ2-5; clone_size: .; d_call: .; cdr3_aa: CASSSNMPGPLIAETQYF; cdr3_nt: TGTGCCAGCAGCAGTAACATGCCGGGACCACTTATAGCCGAGACCCAGTACTTC
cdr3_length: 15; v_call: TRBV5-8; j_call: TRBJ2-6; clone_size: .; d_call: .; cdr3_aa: CASSFRGTGANVLTF; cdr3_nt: TGTGCCAGCAGCTTTCGGGGGACTGGGGCCAACGTCCTGACTTTC
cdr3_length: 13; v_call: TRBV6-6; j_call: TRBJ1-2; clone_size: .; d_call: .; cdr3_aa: CASTRDGNYGYTF; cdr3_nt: TGTGCCAGCACCCGGGACGGGAACTATGGCTACACCTTC
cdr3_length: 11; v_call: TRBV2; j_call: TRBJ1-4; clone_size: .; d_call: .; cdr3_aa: CAASPGGTLFF; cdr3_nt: TGTGCCGCATCCCCGGGGGGTACACTGTTTTTT
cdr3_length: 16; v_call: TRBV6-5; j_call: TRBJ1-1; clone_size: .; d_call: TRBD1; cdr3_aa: CASSYKGTGINTEAFF; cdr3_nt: TGTGCCAGCAGTTACAAAGGGACAGGGATTAACACTGAAGCTTTCTTT
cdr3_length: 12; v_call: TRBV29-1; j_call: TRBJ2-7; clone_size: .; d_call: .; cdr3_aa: CSVVGSNYEQYF; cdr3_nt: TGCAGCGTTGTAGGCAGCAACTACGAGCAGTACTTC
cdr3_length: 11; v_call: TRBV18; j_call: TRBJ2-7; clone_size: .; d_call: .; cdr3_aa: CASSPQYEQYF; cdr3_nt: TGTGCCAGCTCACCACAATACGAGCAGTACTTC
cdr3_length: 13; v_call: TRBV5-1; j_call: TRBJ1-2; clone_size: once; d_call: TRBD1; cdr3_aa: CASSLGQGDGYTF; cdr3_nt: TGCGCCAGCAGCTTGGGACAGGGTGATGGCTACACCTTC
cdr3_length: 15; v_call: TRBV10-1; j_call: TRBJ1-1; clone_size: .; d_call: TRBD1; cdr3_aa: CASRMDGQGSSEAFF; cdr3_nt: TGCGCCAGCAGGATGGACGGACAGGGCTCCTCTGAAGCTTTCTTT